These 27 T cell receptor beta chains were all obtained from the same sample, sequenced in a study of blood T cell repertoires in COVID-19. Some clones are missing from TCRdb's copy, which holds only in-frame ones; the method was immunoSEQ multiplex PCR. The sample includes about 190,000 clones, 70% to 85% of them seen just once. Sequencing was done on a sample of PBMCs or T cells enriched from blood (not recorded which). These receptors came from a woman younger than 45 who had recovered from COVID-19.

The chain recombines TRBV18 with TRBJ1-6; D might be TRBD1 (6 bases). Per germline, CDR1 KGHSH and CDR2 LQKENI. The CDR3 runs 16 residues. Trimming removed 3 bases at V and 9 bases at J, with 18 bases between. For the CDR3, the DNA is TGTGCCAGCTCACCCATTCGGGACACGGCCAGTTCACCCCTCCACTTT. It specifies CASSPIRDTASSPLHF.

The chain uses TRBV5-1 and TRBJ2-2; tentatively, D is TRBD2 (5 bases). CDR3 length: 16 residues. With 0 bases removed from V and 5 bases from J, the gap between germline ends came to 14 bases. Germline lookup yields CDR1 SGHRS and CDR2 YFSETQ. Written as DNA, the CDR3 is TGCGCCAGCAGCTTGGCGTCTAGCCCTACGACCGGGGAGCTGTTTTTT. It codes for CASSLASSPTTGELFF.

V and J are TRBV19 and TRBJ2-1, with D hard to call. CDR1 is LNHDA and CDR2 is SQIVND in the germline V gene (reference sequence). The CDR3 extends over 13 amino acids. The ends were cut back, 3 bases at V and 4 bases at J, with 7 bases in the middle. The CDR3 spells CASSIGLYNEQFF. DNA of the CDR3: TGTGCCAGTAGTATTGGGCTTTACAATGAGCAGTTCTTC.

This chain uses TRBV10-3 with TRBJ2-5; 8 bases agree with TRBD2. Germline V gives CDR1 ENHRY, CDR2 SYGVKD. V lost 6 bases and J lost 1; bases outside the gene matches: 1. The CDR3 contains 13 residues. CDR3 loop: CAIRRGGQETQYF. Here the CDR3 DNA reads TGTGCCATCAGACGGGGGGGCCAAGAGACCCAGTACTTC.

The rearrangement joins TRBV29-1 to TRBJ2-3, with D unclear. There are 12 residues in the CDR3. Trimming cost V 4 bases and J 4 bases, with 9 bases left between them. Germline V gene data show CDR1 as SQVTM and CDR2 as ANQGSEA. In nucleotides, the CDR3 is TGCAGCGTTGTGACTTCATCAGATACGCAGTATTTT. It is translated as CSVVTSSDTQYF.

The chain employs TRBV7-2 and TRBJ1-5; D is uncertain. Looked up from germline, CDR1 is SGHTA and CDR2 is FQGNSA. CDR3 length: 12 residues. Deletions cut 2 bases from V and 7 bases from J, with 6 bases between. The CDR3 DNA follows: TGTGCCAGCAGCTTAACCGGGCAGCCCCAGCATTTT. This sequence encodes CASSLTGQPQHF.

The chain uses TRBV28 and TRBJ2-7; D may be TRBD1 (6 bases). The CDR3 contains 12 residues. CDR1 MDHEN and CDR2 SYDVKM come from the germline V gene. Trimming cost V 8 bases and J 7 bases, with 15 bases left between them. The CDR3 DNA reads TGTGCCAGCGGTCAGGGGAGCAGGGAGCAGTACGTC. This gives the protein CASGQGSREQYV.

This chain connects TRBV24-1 to TRBJ2-3, with TRBD1 as a possible D gene (6 bases). Germline CDR1 KGHDR, CDR2 SFDVKD. Trimming shortened V by 4 bases and J by 4 bases, and 8 bases separated the two germline ends. The CDR3 runs to 13 residues. Here the CDR3 reads CATSEGAADTQYF. In DNA, the CDR3 is TGTGCCACCAGTGAGGGGGCTGCAGATACGCAGTATTTT.

For the CDR3, the DNA is TGTGCCAGCAGCCCTCTTATGGGTGGGTGGACGGGGAACCAAGAGACCCAGTACTTC. Its translation is CASSPLMGGWTGNQETQYF. The gene calls are TRBV3-1 (or the pseudogene TRBV3-2) and TRBJ2-5, with D possibly TRBD2 on 5 matching bases. Germline V gives CDR1 LGHDT, CDR2 YNNKEL (reference sequence). The V gene lost 4 bases and the J gene lost 0 bases, with 24 bases spanning the gap. The CDR3 extends over 19 amino acids.

This clone was counted between two and nine times. The gene calls are TRBV28 and TRBJ2-1; the match to TRBD2 covers 8 bases. Trimming removed 5 bases from V and 9 bases from J; junction bases left unmatched: 12. Germline lookup yields CDR1 MDHEN and CDR2 SYDVKM. CDR3 size: 15 residues. The CDR3 loop reads CASSMGGKAGVEQFF. The CDR3 DNA follows: TGTGCCAGCAGTATGGGTGGAAAAGCGGGGGTTGAGCAGTTCTTC.

This clone was detected only once. V usage is TRBV13 and J usage is TRBJ1-1; D gene uncertain. Trimming shortened V by 2 bases and J by 1 base, and 8 bases separated the two germline ends. The germline V gene has CDR1 PRHDT and CDR2 FYEKMQ (reference sequence). This CDR3 region has 14 residues. The CDR3 nucleotides are TGTGCCAGCAGCTTACGAGGCCAGAACACTGAAGCTTTCTTT. Residues: CASSLRGQNTEAFF.

J is TRBJ2-4 and V is TRBV27; TRBD2 might be the D (5 bases). This CDR3 spans 16 amino acids. Germline V gene sequence: CDR1 MNHEY, CDR2 SMNVEV (reference sequence). The V and J ends lost 7 bases and 3 bases respectively, with 19 bases between them. This CDR3 is CASTPRRVGNKNIQYF. The CDR3 DNA follows: TGTGCCAGCACCCCCCGAAGAGTCGGGAACAAAAACATTCAGTACTTC.

The rearrangement uses TRBV19 and TRBJ2-4, with TRBD1 matching 8 bases. Trimming cost V 2 bases and J 0 bases; bases outside gene matches: 15. CDR1 LNHDA and CDR2 SQIVND come from the germline V gene (reference sequence). This CDR3 is built from 20 residues. Written as DNA, the CDR3 is TGTGCCAGTAGTATAAACAGGGGGGACAAGGCCCATGGAGCCAAAAACATTCAGTACTTC. It yields the protein CASSINRGDKAHGAKNIQYF.

The chain carries TRBV7-8 and TRBJ1-5; D call uncertain. V lost 5 bases and J lost 5, with 13 bases in between. CDR3 size: 14 residues. Germline CDR1 is SGHVS and CDR2 is FQNEAQ. CDR3: CASSPGQVDQPQHF. CDR3 in DNA: TGTGCCAGCAGCCCTGGCCAGGTGGATCAGCCCCAGCATTTT.

There are a few counts of this clone. The V gene is TRBV5-4, the J gene TRBJ1-2, with a weak D call TRBD1 (6 bases). Looked up from germline, CDR1 is SGHNT and CDR2 is YYREEE (reference sequence). This CDR3 has 15 amino acids. Between the trimmed V and J ends, which lost 2 bases and 8 bases, there was a span of 19 bases. The CDR3 reads CASSFVVQGVGGYTF. The DNA of the CDR3 is TGTGCCAGCAGCTTTGTGGTACAGGGAGTTGGAGGCTACACCTTC.

This clone occurred once. The chain is built from TRBV12-3 or TRBV12-4 and TRBJ1-1, with D perhaps TRBD1 (6 bases). Trimming shortened V by 6 bases and J by 10 bases, and 15 bases separated the two germline ends. CDR3 length: 12 residues. The CDR3 loop reads CASSEQGLGAFF. The CDR3 nucleotides are TGTGCCAGCAGCGAACAGGGTCTCGGAGCTTTCTTT.

The chain has TRBV6-5 and TRBJ2-1, with 8 bases fitting TRBD2. Germline CDR1 reads MNHEY; CDR2 reads SVGAGI. CDR3 length: 14 amino acids. J was trimmed by 9 bases and V by 4 bases; bases with no gene match: 8. CDR3 amino acids: CASSSERERSEQFF. DNA of the CDR3: TGTGCCAGCAGTTCCGAGCGGGAGCGAAGTGAGCAGTTCTTC.

The V gene is TRBV28, the J gene TRBJ2-3; 15 bases match TRBD2. CDR1 is MDHEN, CDR2 SYDVKM, per germline. Germline trimming cut 4 bases from V and 1 base from J; bases unmatched to any gene: 9. CDR3 size: 19 residues. CDR3 DNA: TGTGCCAGCAGTTCCCCGGGGACTAGCGGGAGGTCCGGCACAGATACGCAGTATTTT. Its translation is CASSSPGTSGRSGTDTQYF.

The chain has TRBV5-6 and TRBJ1-5; 8 bases are a match to TRBD1. The CDR3 has 14 residues. V lost 1 base to trimming and J lost 7 bases; unmatched junction nucleotides: 4. Germline CDR1 SGHDT, CDR2 YYEEEE. CDR3: CASSLSHRGQPQHF. DNA for the CDR3: TGTGCCAGCAGCTTGTCCCACAGGGGGCAGCCCCAGCATTTT.

The chain joins TRBV4-2 to TRBJ1-1; D is perhaps TRBD1 (6 bases). V was cut by 5 bases and J by 2 bases, with 12 bases left in between. This CDR3 is built from 14 residues. Germline lookup yields CDR1 LGHNA and CDR2 YNFKEQ. The CDR3 loop is CASSAYRANTEAFF. In nucleotides, the CDR3 is TGTGCCAGCAGCGCGTACAGGGCTAACACTGAAGCTTTCTTT.

V and J are TRBV7-3 and TRBJ2-3; D is unclear. Germline V lookup: CDR1 SGHTA, CDR2 FQGTGA. Deletions cut 5 bases from V and 10 bases from J, with 16 bases between. This CDR3 is built from 13 residues. The CDR3 nucleotides are TGTGCCAGCAGCCAAATCCTAGGTGATCCGCAGTATTTT. This sequence encodes CASSQILGDPQYF.

The chain is built from TRBV11-2 and TRBJ2-5; 7 positions agree with TRBD1. Per the germline V gene, CDR1 is SGHAT and CDR2 is FQNNGV. Trimming removed 5 bases from V and 5 bases from J; junction bases left unmatched: 5. The CDR3 sequence is 13 residues long. This chain's CDR3 is CASSRQGRETQYF. In nucleotides, the CDR3 is TGTGCCAGCAGCAGACAGGGTCGGGAGACCCAGTACTTC.

The chain links TRBV28 to TRBJ2-2; 8 bases are a match to TRBD1. V lost 7 bases, J lost 1 base, and 8 bases stayed unmatched. Germline CDR1 MDHEN, CDR2 SYDVKM. This CDR3 region has 16 residues. The CDR3 region is CASTRAGTGNTGELFF. The CDR3 region has the DNA TGTGCCAGCACTCGCGCTGGGACAGGGAACACCGGGGAGCTGTTTTTT.

The chain joins TRBV6-2 or TRBV6-3 to TRBJ1-2; perhaps TRBD1 as D (5 bases). V lost 2 bases and J 0 bases, leaving 13 bases between the germline ends. Germline V CDR1 and CDR2: MNHEY, SVGEGT. This CDR3 has 16 residues. The CDR3 sequence: CASSYPVDTPNYGYTF. The CDR3 DNA follows: TGTGCCAGCAGTTACCCCGTGGACACCCCTAACTATGGCTACACCTTC.

This chain joins TRBV18 and TRBJ2-7; 8 nucleotides agree with TRBD2. CDR1 and CDR2 from the germline V gene are KGHSH and LQKENI. The CDR3 length is 14 residues. V was pared by 4 bases and J by 0 bases, with 2 bases of the junction left unmatched. The CDR3 sequence: CASSLGTSSYEQYF. CDR3 sequence (DNA): TGTGCCAGCTCACTGGGGACTAGCTCCTACGAGCAGTACTTC.

This chain uses TRBV11-3 with TRBJ2-1, with 7 bases aligning to TRBD2. This CDR3 has 15 residues. Germline CDR1 SGHNT, CDR2 YENEEA. V was pared by 5 bases and J by 3 bases, with 7 bases of the junction left unmatched. The chain's CDR3 is CASSISGNFYNEQFF. The CDR3 DNA reads as TGTGCCAGCAGCATCAGCGGGAACTTCTACAATGAGCAGTTCTTC.

The V and J genes are TRBV2 and TRBJ2-3; D perhaps matches TRBD2 (5 bases). Trimming took 8 bases from V and 2 from J, leaving 14 bases between them. The germline CDR1 and CDR2 sequences are SNHLY and FYNNEI. The CDR3 extends over 14 amino acids. Here the CDR3 DNA reads TGTGCCAGCGAGGGCAGGTGGGTCACAGATACGCAGTATTTT. Its translation is CASEGRWVTDTQYF.